This is a list of T cell receptor beta chains from one sample in a study of blood T cell repertoires in COVID-19. Profiling relied on immunoSEQ multiplex PCR, and the TCRdb table lists in-frame clones only, not all of them. The table lists roughly 260,000 clones, approximately 85% of them singletons. The sequenced material came from PBMCs or T cells enriched from blood (not recorded which). These TCRs come from a woman aged 45-60 years who had recovered from COVID-19. Both conserved end residues are part of each CDR3. Each record gives: J gene, V gene, clone size, D gene, CDR3 DNA, CDR3 protein. D genes are given only for firm matches. The size entry is marked missing in some rows and otherwise reads once, few, many or a size class.

>TRBJ2-7|TRBV6-5|few|TRBD2
TGTGCCACCAGCCGCGGGACTAGCGGGACATACGAGCAGTACTTC
CATSRGTSGTYEQYF
>TRBJ2-7|TRBV4-2|NA|TRBD2
TGTGCCAGCAGTCATAGCGGGCCGAGCTCCTACGAGCAGTACTTC
CASSHSGPSSYEQYF
>TRBJ2-1|TRBV9|NA|NA
TGTGCCAGCAGCGTAGCCGGGAGCGGCAATGAGCAGTTCTTC
CASSVAGSGNEQFF
>TRBJ1-1|TRBV7-9|NA|NA
TGTGCCAGCAGCTTAGATCCGGGTTCTACTGAAGCTTTCTTT
CASSLDPGSTEAFF
>TRBJ1-5|TRBV27|NA|TRBD1
TGTGCCAGCAAGATGGGACAGTATAGCAATCAGCCCCAGCATTTT
CASKMGQYSNQPQHF
>TRBJ2-5|TRBV27|NA|NA
TGTGCCAGCAGCCAGGCACGACAAGAGACCCAGTACTTC
CASSQARQETQYF
>TRBJ1-2|TRBV28|once|TRBD1
TGTGCCAGCAGTCCGGGACAGGGCCTTGTCTACACCTTC
CASSPGQGLVYTF
>TRBJ2-1|TRBV28|NA|NA
TGTGCCAGCAGTTTAACGGTCCCCAGGGGTGAGCAGTTCTTC
CASSLTVPRGEQFF
>TRBJ2-7|TRBV2|NA|NA
TGTGCCAGCGACCCCAGGGGTCGATACGAGCAGTACTTC
CASDPRGRYEQYF
>TRBJ2-7|TRBV19|NA|NA
TGTGCCAGTAGTATGGGCAGGATCTCCTACGAGCAGTACTTC
CASSMGRISYEQYF
>TRBJ2-1|TRBV3-1/TRBV3-2|NA|NA
TGTGCCAGCAGCCGCGGGACCGTCCACAATGAGCAGTTCTTC
CASSRGTVHNEQFF
>TRBJ2-1|TRBV7-9|NA|TRBD2
TGTGCCGCCGGGGGACTAGGGACCTACAATGAGCAGTTCTTC
CAAGGLGTYNEQFF
>TRBJ1-1|TRBV2|NA|TRBD1
TGTGCCAGCAGTGTCCGGGACAGGGGACCAATGAACACTGAAGCTTTCTTT
CASSVRDRGPMNTEAFF
>TRBJ1-2|TRBV5-1|NA|TRBD1
TGCGCCAGCAGCGAGGGACAGGGTGGTTATGGCTACACCTTC
CASSEGQGGYGYTF
>TRBJ2-3|TRBV6-6|NA|TRBD2
TGTGCCAGCAGTCGACTAGCGGGAGGGCCGAGCACAGATACGCAGTATTTT
CASSRLAGGPSTDTQYF
>TRBJ1-6|TRBV19|NA|TRBD1
TGTGCCAGTAGAAATTTTGGACAGGGTTTGAATTCACCCCTCCACTTT
CASRNFGQGLNSPLHF
>TRBJ2-2|TRBV20-1|NA|NA
TGCAGTGCTAGTAGTTGGGACACGCGGAACACCGGGGAGCTGTTTTTT
CSASSWDTRNTGELFF
>TRBJ2-7|TRBV19|once|TRBD1
TGTGCCAGTGCCCCCCTAGGACAGGGGCCCTACGAGCAGTACTTC
CASAPLGQGPYEQYF
>TRBJ1-6|TRBV6-5|NA|TRBD1
TGTGCCAGCAGTCCGGGACAGGGGAGTCCACCCCTCCACTTT
CASSPGQGSPPLHF
>TRBJ2-1|TRBV5-8|NA|NA
TGTGCCAGCAGCTTTCGGCGAGGATCCTACAATGAGCAGTTCTTC
CASSFRRGSYNEQFF
>TRBJ2-3|TRBV28|few|NA
TGTGCCAGCAGTCCCTTCGGATTGCGGGAAGGTTTAGATACGCAGTATTTT
CASSPFGLREGLDTQYF
>TRBJ1-2|TRBV10-3|NA|NA
TGTGCCATCAGCTCGGAGGGGAGCGGTGGCTACACCTTC
CAISSEGSGGYTF
>TRBJ1-5|TRBV10-2|NA|NA
TGCGCCAGCAGGTCCGGGACACATAGCAATCAGCCCCAGCATTTT
CASRSGTHSNQPQHF
>TRBJ2-1|TRBV7-6|NA|NA
TGTGCCAGCAGCTTAGGTCCAGGGGTTCTCAATGAGCAGTTCTTC
CASSLGPGVLNEQFF
>TRBJ2-1|TRBV7-6|NA|NA
TGTGCCAGCAGCTTAGCGGAGGGGAGCTCCTACAATGAGCAGTTCTTC
CASSLAEGSSYNEQFF
>TRBJ2-7|TRBV7-8|once|NA
TGTGCCAGCAGCTTCTCTACAGGGATGGTCTACGAGCAGTACTTC
CASSFSTGMVYEQYF
>TRBJ1-2|TRBV19|NA|NA
TGTGCCAGTCGCACACATACCCGGGGGACTGCTACTAACTATGGCTACACCTTC
CASRTHTRGTATNYGYTF
>TRBJ2-3|TRBV5-4|NA|NA
TGTGCCAGCGGGCGGACTTACACAGATACGCAGTATTTT
CASGRTYTDTQYF
>TRBJ1-4|TRBV7-9|once|NA
TGTGCCAGCAGCTTAGCCCGAGGAGGGGAGCAGTCTAATGAAAAACTGTTTTTT
CASSLARGGEQSNEKLFF
>TRBJ2-1|TRBV28|NA|TRBD2
TGTGCCAGCAGTTTTGGGACTAGCGGCAAGCAGTTCTTC
CASSFGTSGKQFF
>TRBJ2-1|TRBV23-1|NA|TRBD2
TGCGCCAGCAGTCAGGAAAGACTAGCGGGAGAAGGAACCTACAATGAGCAGTTCTTC
CASSQERLAGEGTYNEQFF
>TRBJ2-7|TRBV30|NA|TRBD2
TGTGCCTGGAGTCCCGGGACTAGCGGGACAAACTTC
CAWSPGTSGTNF
>TRBJ1-1|TRBV5-4|NA|NA
TGTGCCAGCAGCTTGGCCAGATGGAACACTGAAGCTTTCTTT
CASSLARWNTEAFF
>TRBJ2-5|TRBV10-3|NA|NA
TGTGCCATCAGCGGGTGGGGGGAAGGCGAGGAGACCCAGTACTTC
CAISGWGEGEETQYF
>TRBJ2-2|TRBV19|NA|TRBD1
TGTGCCAGTAGTATAGGGACAGGAACCGGGGAGCTGTTTTTT
CASSIGTGTGELFF
>TRBJ2-7|TRBV15|NA|NA
TGTGCCACCAGCCCCGGGACACCTACCTACGAGCAGTACTTC
CATSPGTPTYEQYF
>TRBJ1-5|TRBV28|NA|NA
TGTGCCAGCAGTCCCCGGGGACAGCATTTT
CASSPRGQHF
>TRBJ2-5|TRBV10-3|few|TRBD1
TGTGCCATCAGACCCGGGACAGGGGTTTGGGAGACCCAGTACTTC
CAIRPGTGVWETQYF
>TRBJ2-3|TRBV7-9|NA|TRBD2
TGTGCCAGCAGGAGAACTAGCGGGAGGAAGGCAGATACGCAGTATTTT
CASRRTSGRKADTQYF
>TRBJ1-1|TRBV3-1/TRBV3-2|NA|NA
TGTGCCAGCAGCCAGGGGCCGGCAAACACTGAAGCTTTCTTT
CASSQGPANTEAFF
>TRBJ1-2|TRBV6-4|few|TRBD1
TGTGCCAGCAGTGAGGTGACAGGGGCAGGAGGCTACACCTTC
CASSEVTGAGGYTF
>TRBJ1-5|TRBV19|once|NA
TGTGCCAGTAGTATGGTTCTGAGCGGTCAGCCCCAGCATTTT
CASSMVLSGQPQHF
>TRBJ2-7|TRBV4-1|NA|NA
TGCGCCAGCAGCCGGGAAGACAGGACCTCCTACGAGCAGTACTTC
CASSREDRTSYEQYF
>TRBJ2-7|TRBV10-3|once|TRBD1
TGTGCCATCAGTGAAGACAGGGGGTCCTACGAGCAGTACTTC
CAISEDRGSYEQYF
>TRBJ2-1|TRBV7-2|NA|TRBD2
TGTGCCAGCGCTAGCGGGTTGAGCTCCTACAATGAGCAGTTCTTC
CASASGLSSYNEQFF
>TRBJ2-7|TRBV5-1|NA|TRBD2
TGCGCCAGCAGCTTACTAGCGGGAGCTCGAAACGAGCAGTACTTC
CASSLLAGARNEQYF
>TRBJ1-2|TRBV2|NA|NA
TGTGCCAGCAGTGAAGGGACAGAGGATGGCTACACCTTC
CASSEGTEDGYTF
>TRBJ2-2|TRBV10-3|NA|TRBD2
TGTGCCATCAGCTCCCCCCCGGGGGAGGGTACCGGGGAGCTGTTTTTT
CAISSPPGEGTGELFF
>TRBJ2-2|TRBV13|NA|NA
TGTGCCAGCAGCGCCACTGAACCGGTCGGGGAGCTGTTTTTT
CASSATEPVGELFF
>TRBJ2-7|TRBV10-3|few|TRBD2
TGTGCCATCAGTGAGTCCTCTAGCGGGAGCTCCTACGAGCAGTACTTC
CAISESSSGSSYEQYF
>TRBJ2-1|TRBV12-3/TRBV12-4|NA|NA
TGTGCCAGCAGTCTGGGCCTTAGCGGAGGAGAGTTCTTC
CASSLGLSGGEFF
>TRBJ2-2|TRBV10-3|NA|TRBD2
TGTGCCATCAGTGAGGGGACTAGATCGAACACCGGGGAGCTGTTTTTT
CAISEGTRSNTGELFF
>TRBJ2-7|TRBV11-2|NA|TRBD1
TGTGCCAGCAGCGTGGACAGGGCTGGCGAGCAGTACTTC
CASSVDRAGEQYF
>TRBJ1-2|TRBV4-1|NA|NA
TGCGCCAGCAGCCAAGACAGGGGCTATGGCTACACCTTC
CASSQDRGYGYTF
>TRBJ2-4|TRBV9|NA|NA
TGTGCCAGCAGCGTTTCATCTGGGGGCGGCAAAAACATTCAGTACTTC
CASSVSSGGGKNIQYF
>TRBJ1-2|TRBV6-2/TRBV6-3|NA|TRBD1
TGTGCCAGCAGTTCACCGGGACAGGGGTTCACTAACTATGGCTACACCTTC
CASSSPGQGFTNYGYTF
>TRBJ2-5|TRBV3-1/TRBV3-2|NA|TRBD2
TGTGCCAGCAGCCGACGGACTAGCGGGGGCCAAGAGACCCAGTACTTC
CASSRRTSGGQETQYF
>TRBJ2-7|TRBV19|NA|TRBD1
TGTGCCAGTAGTACCTCCGGGACAGGGGTCTACGAGCAGTACTTC
CASSTSGTGVYEQYF
>TRBJ2-7|TRBV28|NA|NA
TGTGCCAGCAGTTCCGGACTTTCCTACGAGCAGTACTTC
CASSSGLSYEQYF